The 31 T cell receptor beta chains listed next were all sequenced from one sample in a study of blood T cell repertoires in COVID-19. The protocol was immunoSEQ multiplex PCR, while the TCRdb copy is restricted to in-frame clones and leaves out a portion. The data contain tens of thousands of clones, around 91% of them singletons. Sequencing was performed on peripheral blood. These receptors originate from a man between 45 and 60 years old with active COVID-19.

The rearrangement joins TRBV6-5 to TRBJ2-7; 8 bases agree with TRBD1. CDR3 length equals 15 residues. The V gene's germline CDR1 is MNHEY and CDR2 SVGAGI. V trimming: 2 bases; J trimming: 2 bases; junction bases outside the gene matches: 5. CDR3 amino acids: CASSYDPGQAYEQYF. CDR3 coding DNA: TGTGCCAGCAGTTACGATCCGGGACAGGCCTACGAGCAGTACTTC.

The chain has TRBV7-2 and TRBJ2-7; the match to TRBD1 covers 7 bases. The CDR3 consists of 15 residues. Trimming cost V 1 base and J 12 bases; bases outside gene matches: 15. The V gene's germline CDR1 is SGHTA and CDR2 FQGNSA. The CDR3 nucleotides are TGTGCCAGCAGCTTAGATGCGACCACAAGGGGGACAGCGTACTTC. The encoded protein is CASSLDATTRGTAYF. Filled out from reference TRBV7-2 and TRBJ2-7, the complete variable domain reads GAGVSQSPSNKVTEKGKDVELRCDPISGHTALYWYRQSLGQGLEFLIYFQGNSAPDKSGLPSDRFSAERTGGSVSTLTIQRTQQEDSAVYLCASSLDATTRGTAYFGPGTRLTVT.

The genes are TRBV9 and TRBJ2-5; 11 positions match TRBD2. V was clipped by 4 bases and J by 2 bases; unmatched bases: 7. Germline values: CDR1 SGDLS, CDR2 YYNGEE. The CDR3 loop spans 16 amino acids. The CDR3: CASSSYLAGGQETQYF. Here the CDR3 DNA reads TGTGCCAGCAGCTCATATCTAGCGGGGGGACAAGAGACCCAGTACTTC.

V is TRBV5-1 and J is TRBJ2-6; no definite D call. In germline, CDR1 is SGHRS, CDR2 YFSETQ. The CDR3 runs to 17 residues. Deletions cut 0 bases from V and 0 bases from J, with 10 bases between. The CDR3 DNA reads as TGCGCCAGCAGCTTGGGAGACAAACTCTCTGGGGCCAACGTCCTGACTTTC. It is translated as CASSLGDKLSGANVLTF.

The chain couples TRBV19 to TRBJ1-1; unclear D gene. The V gene lost 1 base and the J gene lost 0 bases, with 9 bases spanning the gap. The CDR3 extends over 15 amino acids. Germline V gene sequence: CDR1 LNHDA, CDR2 SQIVND (reference sequence). This CDR3 is CASSIARSLNTEAFF. The CDR3 bases are TGTGCCAGTAGTATAGCCAGGTCGCTGAACACTGAAGCTTTCTTT.

The V call is TRBV7-9, the J call TRBJ2-3; 7 bases align to TRBD1. The junction had 9 bases not matched to a gene; V was cut back by 1 base and J by 2 bases. This CDR3 has 17 residues. Germline V gives CDR1 SEHNR, CDR2 FQNEAQ (reference sequence). The CDR3 loop is CASSLVGTDSFTDTQYF. The CDR3 DNA sequence: TGTGCCAGCAGCTTAGTCGGGACAGACAGCTTCACAGATACGCAGTATTTT. Using reference TRBV7-9 and TRBJ2-3 for the parts outside the CDR3, the full variable domain is DTGVSQNPRHKITKRGQNVTFRCDPISEHNRLYWYRQTLGQGPEFLTYFQNEAQLEKSRLLSDRFSAERPKGSFSTLEIQRTEQGDSAMYLCASSLVGTDSFTDTQYFGPGTRLTVL.

The genes are TRBV19 and TRBJ1-3; 8 bases fit TRBD1. Germline CDR1 reads LNHDA; CDR2 reads SQIVND (reference sequence). V lost 5 bases, J lost 0 bases, and 3 bases stayed unmatched. This CDR3 comprises 15 residues. CDR3: CASSSTGASGNTIYF. The DNA for the CDR3 is TGTGCCAGTAGTTCGACAGGGGCCTCTGGAAACACCATATATTTT.

The table lists this clone with a few counts. The J gene is TRBJ1-1, the V gene TRBV7-3; D is unclear. This CDR3 region has 13 residues. V was clipped by 5 bases and J by 3 bases, with 10 bases between them. Germline CDR1 is SGHTA and CDR2 is FQGTGA. The DNA for the CDR3 is TGTGCCAGCAGCCCAGATGTGTACACTGAAGCTTTCTTT. It is translated as CASSPDVYTEAFF.

The chain is built from TRBV27 and TRBJ2-5, with 7 bases fitting TRBD1. V lost 10 bases, J lost 5 bases, and 1 base stayed unmatched. Germline V gives CDR1 MNHEY, CDR2 SMNVEV (reference sequence). The CDR3 has 10 residues. The CDR3 nucleotides read TGTGCCACACAGGGGGAGACCCAGTACTTC. Translation: CATQGETQYF.

The chain joins TRBV18 to TRBJ1-5; D is unresolved. This CDR3 comprises 16 residues. Germline V gene lookup returns CDR1 KGHSH and CDR2 LQKENI. Trimming took off 3 bases at V and 3 bases at J, with 15 bases between the two ends. This chain's CDR3 is CASSPRPQDNNQPQHF. CDR3 coding DNA: TGTGCCAGCTCACCGCGTCCCCAGGATAACAATCAGCCCCAGCATTTT.

The V gene is TRBV5-6, the J gene TRBJ1-1, with TRBD1 identical over 9 bases. With V trimmed by 4 bases and J by 5 bases, 6 bases remained unmatched. This CDR3 spans 14 amino acids. Germline lookup yields CDR1 SGHDT and CDR2 YYEEEE. The CDR3 region has the DNA TGTGCCAGCAGCCGTGGACAGGGGATGACTGAAGCTTTCTTT. This encodes CASSRGQGMTEAFF.

This rearrangement joins TRBV27 to TRBJ1-2; the D gene is possibly TRBD1 (5 bases). Trimming took 2 bases from V and 7 from J, leaving 14 bases between them. Germline V gene sequence: CDR1 MNHEY, CDR2 SMNVEV (reference sequence). CDR3 length: 14 amino acids. The CDR3 sequence: CASSLTPGIGGYTF. The CDR3 DNA sequence: TGTGCCAGCAGTTTAACCCCAGGGATCGGTGGCTACACCTTC.

This rearrangement joins TRBV6-4 to TRBJ2-2; TRBD2 matches 8 bases. The CDR3 runs 16 residues. Unmatched junction bases numbered 3, after V lost 2 bases and J lost 1 base. The germline V gene encodes CDR1 MRHNA and CDR2 SNTAGT. This CDR3 reads CASSDPSGGNTGELFF. In DNA, the CDR3 is TGTGCCAGCAGTGACCCCAGCGGGGGGAACACCGGGGAGCTGTTTTTT.

V usage is TRBV4-2 and J usage is TRBJ2-6, with TRBD1 matching over 7 bases. From germline, CDR1 is LGHNA and CDR2 YNFKEQ. This CDR3 spans 17 amino acids. Losses at the gene ends were 1 base for V and 2 bases for J; bases not matched to a gene: 5. DNA of the CDR3: TGTGCCAGCAGCCAAGGCTCCGGGACAGCTGGGGCCAACGTCCTGACTTTC. Translation gives CASSQGSGTAGANVLTF.

This chain connects TRBV18 to TRBJ2-5, with 8 bases identical to TRBD1. The J segment lost 0 bases and the V segment lost 4 bases, leaving 13 bases of the junction unmatched. Germline CDR1 and CDR2: KGHSH and LQKENI. The CDR3 runs to 18 residues. The CDR3 protein is CASSQTIPTGAYQETQYF. DNA for the CDR3: TGTGCCAGCTCACAAACCATCCCGACAGGGGCCTACCAAGAGACCCAGTACTTC.

CDR3 sequence: CASSLGGYGYTF. The CDR3 DNA follows: TGTGCCAGCAGCTTGGGCGGCTATGGCTACACCTTC. The chain joins TRBV5-5 to TRBJ1-2, with no clear D. This CDR3 has 12 residues. V dropped 0 bases and J dropped 4 bases, with 4 bases sitting between them. Germline CDR1 and CDR2: SGHKS and YYEKEE (reference sequence).

The chain combines TRBV19 with TRBJ2-3, with 7 bases lining up with TRBD2. V trimming: 3 bases; J trimming: 4 bases; junction bases outside the gene matches: 10. CDR1 LNHDA and CDR2 SQIVND come from the germline V gene (reference sequence). This CDR3 has 16 amino acids. The chain's CDR3 is CASSMGRDVRADTQYF. CDR3 coding DNA: TGTGCCAGTAGTATGGGGAGGGACGTCCGGGCAGATACGCAGTATTTT. Full variable domain (missing parts from reference TRBV19 and TRBJ2-3): DGGITQSPKYLFRKEGQNVTLSCEQNLNHDAMYWYRQDPGQGLRLIYYSQIVNDFQKGDIAEGYSVSREKKESFPLTVTSAQKNPTAFYLCASSMGRDVRADTQYFGPGTRLTVL.

Comment on this clone: An end of the junction does not agree with germline; a read error may underlie this. V usage is TRBV5-3 and J usage is TRBJ2-1; TRBD2 aligns across 13 bases. TRBV5-3 is given ORF status, its function remaining uncertain. The CDR3 has 16 amino acids. CDR3 residues: CARRLEGTSGEGEQFF. The CDR3, as DNA: TGTGCCAGAAGGTTGGAAGGGACTAGCGGGGAGGGTGAGCAGTTCTTC.

Comment on this clone: At one of its ends the junction is not consistent with the germline gene, which may arise from a read error. The chain has TRBV4-1 and TRBJ1-5; the match to TRBD1 covers 7 bases. The CDR3 covers 16 residues. From germline, CDR1 is MGHRA and CDR2 YSYEKL. Here the CDR3 reads CASSQEEGAGGQLQHF. The CDR3 DNA follows: TGCGCCAGCAGCCAAGAGGAGGGGGCAGGGGGTCAGCTCCAGCATTTT.

Written as DNA, the CDR3 is TGTGCCAGCAGTGAAAGGGCTAGCGGCCGCACAGATACGCAGTATTTT. Its translation is CASSERASGRTDTQYF. The chain couples TRBV6-1 to TRBJ2-3; 7 bases match TRBD2. The J segment lost 1 base and the V segment lost 2 bases, leaving 6 bases of the junction unmatched. The germline CDR1 and CDR2 sequences are MNHNS and SASEGT. The CDR3 is 16 amino acids.

This chain uses TRBV5-8 with TRBJ2-2; D gene unclear. The CDR3 is made up of 15 amino acids. Deletions cut 1 base from V and 3 bases from J, with 10 bases between. Per the germline V gene, CDR1 is SGHTS and CDR2 is YDEGEE. The CDR3 reads CASSLPLFYTGELFF. The DNA for the CDR3 is TGTGCCAGCAGCTTGCCCCTCTTCTACACCGGGGAGCTGTTTTTT.

The CDR3 DNA sequence: TGTGCCAGCAGCCAACCCGGGACTTTCTACGAGCAGTACTTC. Protein product: CASSQPGTFYEQYF. The rearrangement joins TRBV3-1 (or the pseudogene TRBV3-2) to TRBJ2-7; a weak D match, TRBD2 (6 bases). CDR3 length equals 14 residues. Trimming stripped 2 bases from V and 3 bases from J, with 11 bases between. CDR1 is LGHDT and CDR2 is YNNKEL in the germline V gene (reference sequence).

The J gene is TRBJ1-1, the V gene TRBV28, with a possible D match to TRBD1 (5 bases). Deletions cut 5 bases from V and 7 bases from J, with 17 bases between. This CDR3 spans 14 amino acids. Per the germline V gene, CDR1 is MDHEN and CDR2 is SYDVKM. DNA for the CDR3: TGTGCCAGCAGTCTTGGGGGGTCGAATGATGAAGCTTTCTTT. Amino acids: CASSLGGSNDEAFF.

The chain joins TRBV5-4 to TRBJ2-1; TRBD2 matches 10 bases. V trimming: 0 bases; J trimming: 7 bases; junction bases outside the gene matches: 4. Germline V CDR1 and CDR2: SGHNT, YYREEE (reference sequence). The CDR3 spans 15 residues. CDR3 sequence: CASSLDQRGGNEQFF. In DNA, the CDR3 is TGTGCCAGCAGCTTGGACCAGCGGGGGGGGAATGAGCAGTTCTTC.

The J gene is TRBJ1-5, the V gene TRBV7-2; D is uncertain. The CDR3 length is 15 residues. CDR1 is SGHTA, CDR2 FQGNSA, per germline. The V and J ends lost 4 bases and 4 bases respectively, with 14 bases between them. The CDR3 sequence: CASSSRRSANQPQHF. The CDR3 DNA follows: TGTGCCAGCAGCTCCCGGAGGTCAGCAAATCAGCCCCAGCATTTT.

V usage is TRBV9 and J usage is TRBJ2-1; TRBD2 aligns across 8 bases. Germline assignment: CDR1 SGDLS and CDR2 YYNGEE. Unmatched junction bases numbered 4, after V lost 3 bases and J lost 5 bases. The CDR3 runs 14 residues. CDR3 DNA sequence: TGTGCCAGCAGCGCCCCGGGGGGGGACAATGAGCAGTTCTTC. Translated, it gives CASSAPGGDNEQFF.

The rearrangement joins TRBV5-1 to TRBJ2-7, with 10 positions matching TRBD1. The CDR3 is made up of 15 amino acids. Germline V gene sequence: CDR1 SGHRS, CDR2 YFSETQ. The V segment lost 0 bases and the J segment 2 bases; nucleotides outside the gene matches: 2. CDR3 region: CASSLGDRGPYEQYF. As DNA, the CDR3 is TGCGCCAGCAGCTTGGGGGACAGGGGACCCTACGAGCAGTACTTC.

The sample holds a few counts of this clone. The chain has TRBV29-1 and TRBJ1-5; D remains unclear. The germline CDR1 and CDR2 sequences are SQVTM and ANQGSEA. V lost 1 base to trimming and J lost 2 bases, with 6 bases between them. CDR3 length equals 13 residues. CDR3 nucleotides: TGCAGCGTTGAAGTCCATGGCAATCAGCCCCAGCATTTT. Translation: CSVEVHGNQPQHF.

The V gene is TRBV6-1, the J gene TRBJ1-3; tentatively, D is TRBD1 (5 bases). The CDR3 is made up of 14 amino acids. Germline CDR1 reads MNHNS; CDR2 reads SASEGT. Trimming removed 2 bases from V and 5 bases from J, with 10 bases in between. DNA for the CDR3: TGTGCCAGCAGTGAATGGGGGGGTAGAAACACCATATATTTT. Its protein product is CASSEWGGRNTIYF.

This clone turned up a few times. This rearrangement joins TRBV30 to TRBJ2-5; TRBD2 is a possible D gene (5 bases). Trimming stripped 2 bases from V and 5 bases from J, with 18 bases between. The CDR3 has 15 amino acids. Germline assignment: CDR1 GTSNPN and CDR2 SVGIG (reference sequence). CDR3 sequence reads: CAWSRLSRGSETQYF. The DNA of the CDR3 is TGTGCCTGGAGTCGGTTAAGTCGGGGTTCGGAGACCCAGTACTTC.

CDR3 loop: CACIYRAGGWDTQYF. The CDR3 DNA follows: TGTGCCTGCATTTACCGGGCGGGGGGCTGGGATACGCAGTATTTT. This chain uses TRBV6-5 with TRBJ2-3; 8 positions agree with TRBD2. Germline lookup yields CDR1 MNHEY and CDR2 SVGAGI. The CDR3 extends over 15 amino acids. After removal of 11 bases from V and 6 bases from J, the junction contained 16 bases not matched to a gene.